This TCR beta chain was found in a study of identical twins. This clonotype has only a few counts. Antigen: not known. A universal primer binding site was introduced by template switching. The final cDNA contained unique molecular identifiers. TCRdb re-called the 5' RACE reads through MiXCR, storing one row per CDR3 protein. The sample records about 470,000 distinct CDR3 sequences, roughly 24% being singletons. Donors were all healthy Caucasians. General study findings and limits: Weaker excess sharing between twins was seen in beta out-of-frame sequences.

The CDR3 extends over 18 amino acids. Germline CDR1 is LGHDT and CDR2 is YNNKEL (reference sequence). J gave up 0 bases and V 1 base, and 7 bases lay outside the gene matches. The sample was also reused in another study, on T cells expressing NK-cell markers. That source notes: Beta-chain profiling covered CD3+CD56+NKG2C+, CD3+CD56+NKG2C- and CD3+CD56-NKG2C+ sorted subsets.

Sequenced: CD4+ T cells sorted from blood. The genes are TRBV3-1 and TRBJ2-3; 10 positions agree with TRBD2. The sequence was collected from a woman aged 18-29 years in good health. The CDR3 protein is CASSQVASGGASTDTQYF. Written as DNA, the CDR3 is TGTGCCAGCAGCCAAGTGGCTAGCGGGGGAGCGAGCACAGATACGCAGTATTTT.